Presented here are 30 T cell receptor beta chains from one specimen sequenced in a study of T cell responses to AZD1222 COVID-19 vaccine. Clones were sequenced by immunoSEQ multiplex PCR, and TCRdb holds only the in-frame ones, with some missing. Here the sample spans 150,000 to 160,000 clones, about 92% being singletons. The specimen comprised peripheral blood, sampled on day 0 of AZD1222 vaccination. These TCRs come from an adult in good health.

The CDR3 sequence: CASSQVLASGGTYNEQFF. The CDR3 nucleotides are TGCGCCAGCAGCCAAGTCTTGGCTAGCGGGGGGACCTACAATGAGCAGTTCTTC. The rearrangement joins TRBV4-1 to TRBJ2-1; 11 bases are a match to TRBD2. Per germline, CDR1 MGHRA and CDR2 YSYEKL. The CDR3 length is 18 residues. V trimming: 1 base; J trimming: 2 bases; junction bases outside the gene matches: 7.

This clone has a single count. This chain links TRBV19 with TRBJ1-5; D unclear. The CDR3 totals 14 residues. Germline CDR1 and CDR2: LNHDA and SQIVND (reference sequence). V lost 3 bases and J lost 6, with 12 bases in between. In DNA, the CDR3 is TGTGCCAGTAGTATTTCTGGTATCAGTCAGCCCCAGCATTTT. Protein: CASSISGISQPQHF.

The chain combines TRBV15 with TRBJ1-4; D is uncertain. Trimming pared 1 base from V and 2 bases from J, leaving 8 bases between. The germline V gene encodes CDR1 LNHNV and CDR2 YYDKDF (reference sequence). The CDR3 loop spans 15 amino acids. Written as DNA, the CDR3 is TGTGCCACCAGCAGAGGGGCGTCCACTAATGAAAAACTGTTTTTT. This translates into CATSRGASTNEKLFF. The variable domain in full, completed from reference TRBV15 and TRBJ1-4, reads DAMVIQNPRYQVTQFGKPVTLSCSQTLNHNVMYWYQQKSSQAPKLLFHYYDKDFNNEADTPDNFQSRRPNTSFCFLDIRSPGLGDTAMYLCATSRGASTNEKLFFGSGTQLSVL.

V is TRBV5-4 and J is TRBJ1-1; D is ambiguous. This CDR3 comprises 14 residues. V was shortened by 5 bases and J by 1 base, with 12 bases between the two germline ends. Germline-derived CDR1 and CDR2 are SGHNT and YYREEE (reference sequence). The CDR3 sequence: CASSLTRSNTEAFF. For the CDR3, the DNA is TGTGCCAGCAGTCTCACCCGTTCGAACACTGAAGCTTTCTTT.

The chain uses TRBV6-5 and TRBJ1-4; 7 bases align to TRBD1. Germline V CDR1 and CDR2: MNHEY, SVGAGI. This CDR3 comprises 14 residues. V dropped 7 bases and J dropped 4; count of bases not matched to a gene: 6. In DNA form, the CDR3 reads TGTGCCAGCATGCTCTGGGACAGTAATGAAAAACTGTTTTTT. It translates to CASMLWDSNEKLFF.

The genes are TRBV30 and TRBJ1-4; TRBD1 matches 12 bases. The germline gives CDR1 GTSNPN, CDR2 SVGIG (reference sequence). The CDR3 sequence is 15 residues long. The CDR3 coding sequence is TGTGCATGGGCGGGACAGGGGGCCTATAATGAAAAACTGTTTTTT. Translating it yields CAWAGQGAYNEKLFF.

The chain uses TRBV6-5 and TRBJ2-3; 9 bases fit TRBD1. Germline CDR1 MNHEY, CDR2 SVGAGI. The CDR3 runs 15 residues. Trimming removed 2 bases from V and 2 bases from J; junction bases left unmatched: 2. CDR3 residues: CASSYGTGHTDTQYF. DNA of the CDR3: TGTGCCAGCAGTTACGGGACAGGGCACACAGATACGCAGTATTTT.

The chain links TRBV24-1 to TRBJ2-3; tentatively, D is TRBD1 or TRBD2 (5 bases each). CDR1 and CDR2 from the germline V gene are KGHDR and SFDVKD. The CDR3 length is 17 residues. V gave up 4 bases and J gave up 5 bases, with 21 bases separating them. The CDR3 DNA is TGTGCCACCAGTGACGCCCCGGGGCGGAACTGGGTAGATACGCAGTATTTT. Translating it yields CATSDAPGRNWVDTQYF.

The chain is built from TRBV11-2 and TRBJ1-1; D remains ambiguous. The germline CDR1 and CDR2 sequences are SGHAT and FQNNGV. V dropped 5 bases and J dropped 0 bases, with 10 bases sitting between them. The CDR3 loop spans 14 amino acids. CDR3 bases: TGTGCCAGCAGCCCGCTCGGGGTGAACACTGAAGCTTTCTTT. Amino acids: CASSPLGVNTEAFF.

V and J are TRBV5-6 and TRBJ1-6; 9 bases match TRBD1. CDR3 length: 15 amino acids. Germline V gives CDR1 SGHDT, CDR2 YYEEEE. The junction had 2 bases not matched to a gene; V was cut back by 0 bases and J by 7 bases. As DNA, the CDR3 is TGTGCCAGCAGCTTGGAGGGACAGGGAAATTCACCCCTCCACTTT. Its translation is CASSLEGQGNSPLHF.

The chain couples TRBV18 to TRBJ2-1; D perhaps matches TRBD1 (6 bases). Germline V lookup: CDR1 KGHSH, CDR2 LQKENI. The CDR3 runs to 16 residues. Trimming removed 6 bases at V and 2 bases at J, with 17 bases between. Here the CDR3 reads CASSRQGSSPYNEQFF. CDR3 DNA: TGTGCCAGCTCCCGTCAGGGGTCGTCCCCCTACAATGAGCAGTTCTTC.

The rearrangement uses TRBV20-1 and TRBJ1-1; D unclear. The CDR3 covers 11 residues. The V gene's germline CDR1 is DFQATT and CDR2 SNEGSKA (reference sequence). The V and J ends lost 4 bases and 5 bases respectively, with 8 bases between them. CDR3 residues: CSATGVTEAFF. The CDR3 nucleotides read TGCAGTGCTACCGGGGTAACTGAAGCTTTCTTT.

The chain couples TRBV10-3 to TRBJ1-1, with D maybe TRBD1 (6 bases). This CDR3 has 14 amino acids. Trimming stripped 4 bases from V and 0 bases from J, with 9 bases between. CDR1 and CDR2 (germline): ENHRY, SYGVKD. The CDR3: CAISGGALNTEAFF. In DNA form, the CDR3 reads TGTGCCATCAGTGGGGGGGCCTTGAACACTGAAGCTTTCTTT.

This clone is a singleton in its sample. This rearrangement joins TRBV9 to TRBJ1-1; a weak D match, TRBD1 (5 bases). V was shortened by 0 bases and J by 3 bases, with 15 bases between the two germline ends. Germline V lookup: CDR1 SGDLS, CDR2 YYNGEE. This CDR3 region has 16 residues. The CDR3 DNA reads as TGTGCCAGCAGCGTAGGGCTGGGGGGTTGGGACACTGAAGCTTTCTTT. Its protein is CASSVGLGGWDTEAFF.

The CDR3 loop reads CATSPSANYGYTF. DNA for the CDR3: TGTGCCACCAGTCCCTCAGCTAACTATGGCTACACCTTC. V usage is TRBV24-1 and J usage is TRBJ1-2; D is ambiguous. CDR1 and CDR2 (germline): KGHDR, SFDVKD. V was clipped by 6 bases and J by 0 bases, with 7 bases between them. The CDR3 is 13 residues long.

As DNA, the CDR3 is TGCGCCAGCAGTTCACAGGGTTGGCGGGACACTGAAGCTTTCTTT. Translation gives CASSSQGWRDTEAFF. This chain uses TRBV5-1 with TRBJ1-1; tentative D call: TRBD1 (6 bases). Germline lookup yields CDR1 SGHRS and CDR2 YFSETQ. This CDR3 has 15 residues. V was pared by 5 bases and J by 3 bases, with 17 bases between.

V is TRBV27 and J is TRBJ2-5, with TRBD1 matching 10 bases. Germline CDR1 reads MNHEY; CDR2 reads SMNVEV (reference sequence). With V trimmed by 5 bases and J by 5 bases, 17 bases remained unmatched. The CDR3 runs to 18 residues. The CDR3 DNA sequence: TGTGCCAGCAGTACGACAGGGGGCGCTTCCCCATTCTGGGAGACCCAGTACTTC. Its protein is CASSTTGGASPFWETQYF.

This chain uses TRBV5-5 with TRBJ1-5; TRBD1 might be the D (5 bases). Per the germline V gene, CDR1 is SGHKS and CDR2 is YYEKEE (reference sequence). Trimming took off 0 bases at V and 3 bases at J, with 7 bases between the two ends. The CDR3 consists of 14 residues. This CDR3 is CASSLGQNNQPQHF. In DNA form, the CDR3 reads TGTGCCAGCAGCTTGGGACAGAACAATCAGCCCCAGCATTTT.

V is TRBV5-1 and J is TRBJ2-7, with D tentatively TRBD1 or TRBD2 (6 bases each). Between the trimmed V and J ends, which lost 1 base and 0 bases, there was a span of 11 bases. The CDR3 loop spans 15 amino acids. In germline, CDR1 is SGHRS, CDR2 YFSETQ. In DNA, the CDR3 is TGCGCCAGCAGCTTGAAGGGGGGCTTCTCCTACGAGCAGTACTTC. It yields the protein CASSLKGGFSYEQYF. The full variable domain, with the rest looked up from reference TRBV5-1 and TRBJ2-7, is KAGVTQTPRYLIKTRGQQVTLSCSPISGHRSVSWYQQTPGQGLQFLFEYFSETQRNKGNFPGRFSGRQFSNSRSEMNVSTLELGDSALYLCASSLKGGFSYEQYFGPGTRLTVT.

This chain connects TRBV5-1 to TRBJ2-7; 7 nucleotides line up with TRBD1. With 2 bases clipped from V and 6 bases from J, the junction kept 14 bases outside the gene matches. Germline CDR1 reads SGHRS; CDR2 reads YFSETQ. This CDR3 has 16 amino acids. DNA for the CDR3: TGCGCCAGCAGCTTTGACGTAAGGGACAGAGTTCCCGAGCAGTACTTC. Translation: CASSFDVRDRVPEQYF.

The genes are TRBV9 and TRBJ1-4; D gene ambiguous. This CDR3 is built from 13 residues. V was clipped by 4 bases and J by 4 bases, with 8 bases between them. Germline V gene lookup returns CDR1 SGDLS and CDR2 YYNGEE. As DNA, the CDR3 is TGTGCCAGCAGCCCCCCTAGTAATGAAAAACTGTTTTTT. Its translation is CASSPPSNEKLFF.

This clone was seen only once. The chain recombines TRBV15 with TRBJ1-5; 8 bases fit TRBD1. The CDR3 covers 14 residues. The V gene end was trimmed by 1 base and the J gene end by 6 bases; junction bases not matched to a gene: 2. The germline gives CDR1 LNHNV, CDR2 YYDKDF (reference sequence). The CDR3 sequence is CATSRVQGVQPQHF. The CDR3 DNA follows: TGTGCCACCAGCAGAGTACAGGGGGTTCAGCCCCAGCATTTT. Full variable domain (missing parts from reference TRBV15 and TRBJ1-5): DAMVIQNPRYQVTQFGKPVTLSCSQTLNHNVMYWYQQKSSQAPKLLFHYYDKDFNNEADTPDNFQSRRPNTSFCFLDIRSPGLGDTAMYLCATSRVQGVQPQHFGDGTRLSIL.

This chain links TRBV2 with TRBJ2-7; no reliable D call. CDR1 SNHLY and CDR2 FYNNEI come from the germline V gene. V dropped 7 bases and J dropped 4 bases, with 11 bases sitting between them. CDR3 length: 12 amino acids. As DNA, the CDR3 is TGTGCCAGCATCAGGACCACGTACGAGCAGTACTTC. Translating gives CASIRTTYEQYF. The full variable domain, in which reference TRBV2 and TRBJ2-7 provide the parts outside the CDR3, is EPEVTQTPSHQVTQMGQEVILRCVPISNHLYFYWYRQILGQKVEFLVSFYNNEISEKSEIFDDQFSVERPDGSNFTLKIRSTKLEDSAMYFCASIRTTYEQYFGPGTRLTVT.

The chain recombines TRBV2 with TRBJ1-6; weak D call: TRBD1 (6 bases). V was pared by 6 bases and J by 10 bases, with 16 bases between. The length of the CDR3 is 14 residues. Germline lookup yields CDR1 SNHLY and CDR2 FYNNEI. CDR3 sequence reads: CASRPKQGSSPLHF. The CDR3 bases are TGTGCCAGCAGACCCAAACAGGGATCCTCACCCCTCCACTTT. The variable domain in full, completed from reference TRBV2 and TRBJ1-6, reads EPEVTQTPSHQVTQMGQEVILRCVPISNHLYFYWYRQILGQKVEFLVSFYNNEISEKSEIFDDQFSVERPDGSNFTLKIRSTKLEDSAMYFCASRPKQGSSPLHFGNGTRLTVT.

The rearrangement uses TRBV6-5 and TRBJ1-2, with D perhaps TRBD1 (6 bases). CDR1 and CDR2 (germline): MNHEY, SVGAGI. Deletions cut 8 bases from V and 3 bases from J, with 16 bases between. This CDR3 contains 14 residues. CDR3 in DNA: TGTGCCAGCGCGGCGGGGGGCAAGGACTATGGCTACACCTTC. Residues: CASAAGGKDYGYTF.

This clone was seen a single time. This chain uses TRBV5-1 with TRBJ2-7; 11 nucleotides agree with TRBD1. Per germline, CDR1 SGHRS and CDR2 YFSETQ. Trimming cost V 2 bases and J 3 bases; bases outside gene matches: 25. This CDR3 is 22 amino acids long. Here the CDR3 DNA reads TGCGCCAGCAGCTTTAAGAGTTGGTTGGGACAGGGGGATTCGGAAATCTACTACGAGCAGTACTTC. As protein: CASSFKSWLGQGDSEIYYEQYF.

CDR3 nucleotides: TGTGCCAGCAGTGTGGTCCGGACAGGGTTATTTAGAAATCAGCCCCAGCATTTT. Translated: CASSVVRTGLFRNQPQHF. The chain has TRBV6-1 and TRBJ1-5, with 8 nucleotides matching TRBD1. CDR3 length equals 18 residues. Germline lookup yields CDR1 MNHNS and CDR2 SASEGT. V shed 4 bases and J 4 bases; nucleotides not matched to a gene: 15.

This clone has more than one count but fewer than ten. The J gene is TRBJ1-2, the V gene TRBV4-3; unclear D gene. Germline lookup yields CDR1 LGHNA and CDR2 YSLEER. The CDR3 runs to 13 residues. Trimming took off 3 bases at V and 3 bases at J, with 8 bases between the two ends. The CDR3 protein is CASSQSRDYGYTF. The CDR3 DNA reads as TGCGCCAGCAGCCAGAGCCGGGACTATGGCTACACCTTC.

V is TRBV28 and J is TRBJ1-5; a possible D gene is TRBD1 (6 bases). Germline V CDR1 and CDR2: MDHEN, SYDVKM. Trimming cost V 5 bases and J 5 bases, with 10 bases left between them. CDR3 length equals 13 residues. CDR3 sequence reads: CASSQQGDQPQHF. CDR3 DNA sequence: TGTGCCAGCAGTCAACAGGGTGATCAGCCCCAGCATTTT.

The CDR3 DNA sequence: TGCGCCAGCAGTCAATCGTTAGGGGTATGTGCAGATACGCAGTATTTT. It specifies CASSQSLGVCADTQYF. The chain is built from TRBV23-1 and TRBJ2-3; tentatively, D is TRBD1 (5 bases). TRBV23-1 is an ORF for which the function is uncertain. The CDR3 is 16 amino acids. Trimming took 0 bases from V and 4 from J, leaving 14 bases between them.